Detailed here is one TCR beta chain. The data belong to a study of control samples from healthy donors and cancer patients. Using immunoSEQ multiplex PCR, the repertoire was profiled, and TCRdb retains in-frame clones only, with some absent. Found here are roughly 220,000 clones, around 94% of them singletons; the top ten hold approximately 1.5%. The sequenced sample consisted of blood. This clonotype was obtained from a man aged 45-65 years in good health.

The CDR3 reads CASSSLGGNTEAFF. In DNA form, the CDR3 reads TGTGCCAGCAGTTCCTTAGGGGGGAACACTGAAGCTTTCTTT. The V and J genes are TRBV28 and TRBJ1-1; possibly TRBD1 for D (6 bases). With 4 bases removed from V and 1 base from J, the gap between germline ends came to 10 bases. From germline, CDR1 is MDHEN and CDR2 SYDVKM. The CDR3 sequence is 14 residues long.